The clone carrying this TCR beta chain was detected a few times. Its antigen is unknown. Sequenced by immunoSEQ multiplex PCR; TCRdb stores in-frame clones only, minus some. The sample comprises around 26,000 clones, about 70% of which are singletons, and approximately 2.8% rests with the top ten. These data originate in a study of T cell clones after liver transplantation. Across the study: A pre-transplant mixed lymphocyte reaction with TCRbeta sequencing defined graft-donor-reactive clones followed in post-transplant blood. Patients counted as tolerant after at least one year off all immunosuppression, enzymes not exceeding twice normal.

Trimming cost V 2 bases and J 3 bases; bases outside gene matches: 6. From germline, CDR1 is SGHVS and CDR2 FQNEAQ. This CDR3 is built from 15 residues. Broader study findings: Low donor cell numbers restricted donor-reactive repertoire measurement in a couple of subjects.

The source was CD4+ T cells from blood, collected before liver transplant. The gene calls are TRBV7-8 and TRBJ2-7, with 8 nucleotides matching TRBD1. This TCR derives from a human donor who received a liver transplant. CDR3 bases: TGTGCCAGCAGCTTATTTTTGACAGGGGACTACGAGCAGTACTTC. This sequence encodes CASSLFLTGDYEQYF. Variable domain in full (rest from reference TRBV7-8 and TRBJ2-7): GAGVSQSPRYKVAKRGQDVALRCDPISGHVSLFWYQQALGQGPEFLTYFQNEAQLDKSGLPSDRFFAERPEGSVSTLKIQRTQQEDSAVYLCASSLFLTGDYEQYFGPGTRLTVT.